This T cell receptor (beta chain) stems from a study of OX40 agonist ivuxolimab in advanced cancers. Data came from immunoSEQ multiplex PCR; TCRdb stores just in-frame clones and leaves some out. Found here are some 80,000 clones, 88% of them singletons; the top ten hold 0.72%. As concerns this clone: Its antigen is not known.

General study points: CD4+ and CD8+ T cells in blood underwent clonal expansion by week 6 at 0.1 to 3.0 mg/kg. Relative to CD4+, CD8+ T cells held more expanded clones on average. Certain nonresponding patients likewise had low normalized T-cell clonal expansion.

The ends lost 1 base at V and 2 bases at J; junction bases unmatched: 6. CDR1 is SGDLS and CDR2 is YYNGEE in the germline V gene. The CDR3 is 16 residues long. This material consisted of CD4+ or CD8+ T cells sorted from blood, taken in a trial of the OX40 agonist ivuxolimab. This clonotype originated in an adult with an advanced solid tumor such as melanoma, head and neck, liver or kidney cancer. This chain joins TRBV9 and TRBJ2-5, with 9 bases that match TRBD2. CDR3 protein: CASSVHPTSGQETQYF. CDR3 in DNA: TGTGCCAGCAGCGTACATCCGACTAGCGGACAAGAGACCCAGTACTTC.